This T cell receptor (beta chain) appears in the sequencing data of a study of OX40 agonist ivuxolimab in advanced cancers. The data were produced by immunoSEQ multiplex PCR, yet TCRdb's version contains in-frame clones alone and is incomplete. This sample yields approximately 82,000 clones, of which roughly 92% are seen a single time; about 0.63% belongs to the top ten. The input for sequencing was CD4+ or CD8+ T cells sorted from blood, taken in a trial of the OX40 agonist ivuxolimab. The sequence was collected from an adult with an advanced solid tumor such as melanoma, head and neck, liver or kidney cancer.

The CDR3 sequence: CATAWLAGGTDTQYF. The CDR3 DNA is TGTGCTACCGCCTGGCTAGCGGGAGGTACAGATACGCAGTATTTT. The chain combines TRBV12-5 with TRBJ2-3; TRBD2 agrees at 11 bases. The CDR3 length is 15 residues. Per the germline V gene, CDR1 is LGHNT and CDR2 is FRNRAP. The V segment lost 10 bases and the J segment 3 bases; nucleotides outside the gene matches: 9. Full variable domain (outside the CDR3, taken from reference TRBV12-5 and TRBJ2-3): DARVTQTPRHKVTEMGQEVTMRCQPILGHNTVFWYRQTMMQGLELLAYFRNRAPLDDSGMPKDRFSAEMPDATLATLKIQPSEPRDSAVYFCATAWLAGGTDTQYFGPGTRLTVL.